This T cell receptor (beta chain) emerged from a study of molecular identifiers for immune sequencing clone quantification. Germline CDR1 reads MRHNA; CDR2 reads SNTAGT. The CDR3 runs 15 residues. The ends lost 3 bases at V and 1 base at J; junction bases unmatched: 4. TCRdb processed the PCR reads anew with MiXCR; each CDR3 protein has one entry. The sample lists approximately 100,000 distinct CDR3 sequences, 36% seen once, with around 3.8% in the top ten. The gene calls are TRBV6-4 and TRBJ2-7, with 9 bases that match TRBD2. This TCR was recovered from a human donor in good health. Some libraries in this study had Jurkat cell RNA spiked in. Sample: naive CD8+ T cells from blood, with Jurkat cell RNA spiked in. The subset denotes: FACS-sorted CD8+CD4-CCR7+CD45RA+ naive T cells. CDR3 protein: CASSEYAGGSYEQYF. CDR3 DNA sequence: TGTGCCAGCAGTGAATATGCGGGAGGGTCCTACGAGCAGTACTTC.